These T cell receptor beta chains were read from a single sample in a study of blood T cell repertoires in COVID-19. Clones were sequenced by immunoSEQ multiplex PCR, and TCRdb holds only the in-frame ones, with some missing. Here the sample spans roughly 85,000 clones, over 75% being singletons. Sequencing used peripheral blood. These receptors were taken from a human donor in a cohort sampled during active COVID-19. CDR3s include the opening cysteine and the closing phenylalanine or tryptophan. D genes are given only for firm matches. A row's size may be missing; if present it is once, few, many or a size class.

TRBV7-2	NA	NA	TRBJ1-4	TGTGCCAGCAGCTTACCGCCCGAGGGGGTTGAAAAACTGTTTTTT	CASSLPPEGVEKLFF
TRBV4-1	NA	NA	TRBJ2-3	TGCGCCAGCAGCCAAGACGGACAAAATACGCAGTATTTT	CASSQDGQNTQYF
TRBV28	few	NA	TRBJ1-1	TGTGCCAGCGGCGGGCCACGAACTGAAGCTTTCTTT	CASGGPRTEAFF
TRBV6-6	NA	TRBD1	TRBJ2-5	TGTGCCAGCAGTCCCGACAGGGTAATGAGGTTCACCCAGTACTTC	CASSPDRVMRFTQYF
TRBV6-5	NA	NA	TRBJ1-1	TGTGCCAGCAGTTACGGGGGGAGCACTGAAGCTTTCTTT	CASSYGGSTEAFF
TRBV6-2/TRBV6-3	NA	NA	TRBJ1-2	TGTGCCAGCAGTTATGGGGCGCGAAGTGGCTACACCTTC	CASSYGARSGYTF
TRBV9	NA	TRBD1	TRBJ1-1	TGTGCCAGCAGCGAGACGGGACAGGTTTACACTGAAGCTTTCTTT	CASSETGQVYTEAFF
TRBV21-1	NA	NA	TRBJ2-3	TGTGCCAGCAGCAAAGTCCCCGACAGGGGTCTCACAGATACGCAGTATTTT	CASSKVPDRGLTDTQYF
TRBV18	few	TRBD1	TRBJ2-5	TGTGCCAGCTCACCTCAGGGGGCCGAGACCCAGTACTTC	CASSPQGAETQYF
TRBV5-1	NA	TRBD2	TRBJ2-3	TGCGCCAGCAGCCTACATAGCGGGGGGGCCACAGATACGCAGTATTTT	CASSLHSGGATDTQYF
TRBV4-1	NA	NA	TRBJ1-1	TGCGCCAGCAGCCAAGATCCGGGGGGTGCGAACACTGAAGCTTTCTTT	CASSQDPGGANTEAFF
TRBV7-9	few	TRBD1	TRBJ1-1	TGTGCCAGCAGCTTGGGACAGGTGAACACTGAAGCTTTCTTT	CASSLGQVNTEAFF
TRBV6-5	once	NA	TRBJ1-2	TGTGCCAGCAGCTCGGGATGGCCGTATGGCTACACCTTC	CASSSGWPYGYTF
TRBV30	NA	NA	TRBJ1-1	TGTGCCTGGACAGTTCTCAGGGGGAACACTGAAGCTTTCTTT	CAWTVLRGNTEAFF
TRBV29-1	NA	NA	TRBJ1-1	TGCAGCGTAGCCGACGTGGGGGGGCACACTGAAGCTTTCTTT	CSVADVGGHTEAFF
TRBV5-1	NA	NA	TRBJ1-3	TGCGCCAGCAGCTTGAATTTGGCAGGCTCTGGAAACACCATATATTTT	CASSLNLAGSGNTIYF
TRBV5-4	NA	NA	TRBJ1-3	TGTGCCAGCAGCTTGGGGGGCCAGATCTCTGGAAACACCATATATTTT	CASSLGGQISGNTIYF
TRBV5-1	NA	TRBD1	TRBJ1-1	TGCGCCAGCAGCCCTGGGACAGGGGGACCTGGCACTGAAGCTTTCTTT	CASSPGTGGPGTEAFF
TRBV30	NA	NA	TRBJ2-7	TGTGCCTGGAGTTGGAGGAGATCCTACGAGCAGTACTTC	CAWSWRRSYEQYF
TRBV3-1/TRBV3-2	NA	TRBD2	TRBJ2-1	TGTGCCAGCAGCCAGGGACTAGCGGTTGTTGAGCAGTTCTTC	CASSQGLAVVEQFF
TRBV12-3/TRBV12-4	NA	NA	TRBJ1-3	TGTGCCAGCAGTCCCAGCTCTGGAAACACCATATATTTT	CASSPSSGNTIYF
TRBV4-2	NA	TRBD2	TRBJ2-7	TGTGCCAGCAGCCAAGAAGGACTAGCGGGGACCCGCTCCTACGAGCAGTACTTC	CASSQEGLAGTRSYEQYF
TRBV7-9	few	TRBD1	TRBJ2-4	TGTGCCAGCAGGCCTGACAGGGTAGATGGAAACATTCAGTACTTC	CASRPDRVDGNIQYF
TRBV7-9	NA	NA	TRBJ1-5	TGTGCCAGCAGCTTACAGGGCAGGTTCAATCAGCCCCAGCATTTT	CASSLQGRFNQPQHF
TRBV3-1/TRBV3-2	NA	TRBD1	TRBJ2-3	TGTGCCAGCAGCCAAATAACAGGGGGCACGGATACGCAGTATTTT	CASSQITGGTDTQYF
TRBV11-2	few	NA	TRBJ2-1	TGTGCCAGCAGCTTTGGGGGAGGCTCAAGCAATGAGCAGTTCTTC	CASSFGGGSSNEQFF
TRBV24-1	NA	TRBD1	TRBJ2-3	TGTGCCACCGCCGGGACAGGGGGCACAGATACGCAGTATTTT	CATAGTGGTDTQYF
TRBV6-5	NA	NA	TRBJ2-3	TGTGCCACCCAGGTGCAGGGATCCCCACAAGGAACGCAGTATTTT	CATQVQGSPQGTQYF
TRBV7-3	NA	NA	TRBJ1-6	TGTGCCAGCAGCGCGACAGTCGGTTCACCCCTCCACTTT	CASSATVGSPLHF
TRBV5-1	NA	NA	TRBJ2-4	TGCGCCAGCAGACCCCTCCCCGGGGGGCGGAATTTTCAGTACTTC	CASRPLPGGRNFQYF